The 7 T cell receptor beta chains given below trace back to one sample, sequenced in a study of CD8 T cells in Susac syndrome. With random hexamers, reverse transcription was performed on about 0.5 to 1 ug of RNA. Using its own MiXCR run on the immunoSEQ multiplex PCR reads, TCRdb lists one record per CDR3 protein. The data hold roughly 89,000 distinct CDR3 sequences, with 95% to 96% observed a single time. The material sequenced was CD8+ T cells from PBMCs. The receptors stem from a human donor with Susac syndrome.

V and J are TRBV5-1 and TRBJ2-7, with 7 bases fitting TRBD1. Trimming removed 1 base from V and 6 bases from J; junction bases left unmatched: 7. Germline CDR1 and CDR2: SGHRS and YFSETQ. The CDR3 length is 14 residues. CDR3 DNA: TGCGCCAGCAGCTTGCAACAGGGGCGCGGCGAGCAGTACTTC. It specifies CASSLQQGRGEQYF.

This rearrangement joins TRBV9 to TRBJ2-1; tentative D call: TRBD1 (6 bases). CDR3 length equals 15 residues. The ends were cut back, 2 bases at V and 5 bases at J, with 14 bases in the middle. Germline CDR1 and CDR2: SGDLS and YYNGEE. The CDR3 sequence: CASSVAGQTHNEQFF. The DNA for the CDR3 is TGTGCCAGCAGCGTCGCTGGACAGACCCACAATGAGCAGTTCTTC.

This clonotype has only one observation. The genes are TRBV4-3 and TRBJ2-7; 9 bases are a match to TRBD1. The CDR3 is 17 amino acids. Germline trimming cut 4 bases from V and 1 base from J; bases unmatched to any gene: 11. Germline V CDR1 and CDR2: LGHNA, YSLEER. CDR3 in DNA: TGCGCCAGCAGCCCTACTCCGGGACAGGGTGGGTCCTACGAGCAGTACTTC. Amino acid sequence: CASSPTPGQGGSYEQYF.

The chain joins TRBV20-1 to TRBJ1-2; tentatively, D is TRBD1 (5 bases). The CDR3 totals 12 residues. The germline V gene has CDR1 DFQATT and CDR2 SNEGSKA (reference sequence). The CDR3 DNA reads TGCAGGGGGGGTGGAGGGTCTCAAGGCTACACCTTC. It yields the protein CRGGGGSQGYTF.

This rearrangement joins TRBV27 to TRBJ2-2; D might be TRBD1 or TRBD2, each matching 5 bases. Germline V CDR1 and CDR2: MNHEY, SMNVEV (reference sequence). The CDR3 length is 13 residues. The V end was cut by 6 bases, the J end by 4 bases, with 9 bases between. CDR3 sequence: CASSGTVTGELFF. The CDR3 DNA reads TGTGCCAGCAGCGGGACGGTCACCGGGGAGCTGTTTTTT.

V gene TRBV4-2 combines with J gene TRBJ2-2; D might be TRBD1 (5 bases). Germline V lookup: CDR1 LGHNA, CDR2 YNFKEQ. Trimming shortened V by 0 bases and J by 5 bases, and 13 bases separated the two germline ends. The CDR3 is 16 amino acids. The CDR3 nucleotides read TGTGCCAGCAGCCAAGATGAGCAGGGCCCGACCGGGGAGCTGTTTTTT. Encoded protein: CASSQDEQGPTGELFF.

This clonotype was seen once. The chain couples TRBV15 to TRBJ1-5, with D tentatively TRBD1 (5 bases). The CDR3 runs to 15 residues. V was cut by 3 bases and J by 4 bases, with 13 bases left in between. CDR1 LNHNV and CDR2 YYDKDF come from the germline V gene (reference sequence). DNA for the CDR3: TGTGCCACCAGCAGGGAGGGACTGCTTAATCAGCCCCAGCATTTT. Its translation is CATSREGLLNQPQHF.